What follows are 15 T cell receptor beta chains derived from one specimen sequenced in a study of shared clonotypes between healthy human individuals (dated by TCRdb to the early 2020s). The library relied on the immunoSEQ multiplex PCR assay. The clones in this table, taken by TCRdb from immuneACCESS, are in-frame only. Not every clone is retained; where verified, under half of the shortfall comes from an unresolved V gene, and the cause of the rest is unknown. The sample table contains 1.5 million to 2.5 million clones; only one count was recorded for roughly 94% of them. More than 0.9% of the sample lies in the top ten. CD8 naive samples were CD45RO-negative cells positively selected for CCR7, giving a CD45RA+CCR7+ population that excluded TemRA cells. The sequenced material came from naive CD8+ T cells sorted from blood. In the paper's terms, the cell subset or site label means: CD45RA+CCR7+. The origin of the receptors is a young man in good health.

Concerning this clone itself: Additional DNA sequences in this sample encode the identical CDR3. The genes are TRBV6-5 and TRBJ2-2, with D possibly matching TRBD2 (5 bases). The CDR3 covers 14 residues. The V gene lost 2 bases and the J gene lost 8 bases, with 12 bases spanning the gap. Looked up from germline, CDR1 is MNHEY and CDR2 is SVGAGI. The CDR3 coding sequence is TGTGCCAGCAGTTACAGCGGCGGAGGAGGGGAGCTGTTTTTT. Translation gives CASSYSGGGGELFF.

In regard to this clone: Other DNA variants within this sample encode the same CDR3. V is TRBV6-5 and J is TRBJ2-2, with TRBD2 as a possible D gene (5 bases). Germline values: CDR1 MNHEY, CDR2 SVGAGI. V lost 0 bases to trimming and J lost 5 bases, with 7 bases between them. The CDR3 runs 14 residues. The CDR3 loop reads CASSYSTGTGELFF. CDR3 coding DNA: TGTGCCAGCAGTTACTCTACGGGGACCGGGGAGCTGTTTTTT.

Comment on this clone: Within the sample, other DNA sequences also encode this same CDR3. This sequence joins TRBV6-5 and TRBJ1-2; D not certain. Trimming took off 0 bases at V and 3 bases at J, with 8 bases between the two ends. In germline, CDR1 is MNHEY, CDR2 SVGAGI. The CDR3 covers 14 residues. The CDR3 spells CASSYSETDYGYTF. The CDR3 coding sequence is TGTGCCAGCAGTTACTCTGAGACGGACTATGGCTACACCTTC.

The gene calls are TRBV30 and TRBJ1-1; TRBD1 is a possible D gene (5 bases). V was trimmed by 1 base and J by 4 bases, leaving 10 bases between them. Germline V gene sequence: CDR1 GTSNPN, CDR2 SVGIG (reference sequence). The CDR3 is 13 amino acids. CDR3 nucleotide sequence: TGTGCCTGGAGTGCAGGGACGGTCACTGAAGCTTTCTTT. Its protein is CAWSAGTVTEAFF.

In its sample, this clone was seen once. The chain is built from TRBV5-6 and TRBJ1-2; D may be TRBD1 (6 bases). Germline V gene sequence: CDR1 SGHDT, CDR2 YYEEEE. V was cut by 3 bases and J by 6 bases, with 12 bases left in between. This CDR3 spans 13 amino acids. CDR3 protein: CASSWDTDNGYTF. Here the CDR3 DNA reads TGTGCCAGCAGCTGGGACACCGATAATGGCTACACCTTC. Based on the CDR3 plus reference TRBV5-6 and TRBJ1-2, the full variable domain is DAGVTQSPTHLIKTRGQQVTLRCSPKSGHDTVSWYQQALGQGPQFIFQYYEEEERQRGNFPDRFSGHQFPNYSSELNVNALLLGDSALYLCASSWDTDNGYTFGSGTRLTVV.

The CDR3 DNA sequence: TGTGCCAGCAGTGAAGCCTGGGAAGGGGTCACTGAAGCTTTCTTT. It specifies CASSEAWEGVTEAFF. The genes are TRBV2 and TRBJ1-1, with D possibly TRBD1 on 5 matching bases. V was trimmed by 0 bases and J by 4 bases, leaving 12 bases between them. The CDR3 is 15 residues long. Germline assignment: CDR1 SNHLY and CDR2 FYNNEI.

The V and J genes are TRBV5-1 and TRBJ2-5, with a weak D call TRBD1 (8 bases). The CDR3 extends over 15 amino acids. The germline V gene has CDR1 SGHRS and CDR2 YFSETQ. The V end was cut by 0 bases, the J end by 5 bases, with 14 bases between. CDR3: CASSLGDRGGETQYF. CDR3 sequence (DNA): TGCGCCAGCAGCTTGGGCGACAGGGGAGGGGAGACCCAGTACTTC.

Here the CDR3 DNA reads TGTGCCAGCAGTTACTTGCAGTTGTATGGCACTGAAGCTTTCTTT. It encodes CASSYLQLYGTEAFF. This chain links TRBV6-5 with TRBJ1-1; no reliable D call. From germline, CDR1 is MNHEY and CDR2 SVGAGI. Trimming took 1 base from V and 4 from J, leaving 13 bases between them. The CDR3 runs to 15 residues.

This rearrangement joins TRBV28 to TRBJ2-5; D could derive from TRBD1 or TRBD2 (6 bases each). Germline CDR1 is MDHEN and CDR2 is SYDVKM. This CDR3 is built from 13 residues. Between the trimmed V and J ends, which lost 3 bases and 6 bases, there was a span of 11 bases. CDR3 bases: TGTGCCAGCAGTTTGCAGGGGAGGCAGACCCAGTACTTC. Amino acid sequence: CASSLQGRQTQYF.

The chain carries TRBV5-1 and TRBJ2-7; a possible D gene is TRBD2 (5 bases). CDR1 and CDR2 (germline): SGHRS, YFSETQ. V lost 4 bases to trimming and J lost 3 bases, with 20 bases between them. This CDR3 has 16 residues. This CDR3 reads CASSELEGKNYYEQYF. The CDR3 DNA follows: TGCGCCAGCAGCGAGCTTGAGGGCAAGAACTACTACGAGCAGTACTTC.

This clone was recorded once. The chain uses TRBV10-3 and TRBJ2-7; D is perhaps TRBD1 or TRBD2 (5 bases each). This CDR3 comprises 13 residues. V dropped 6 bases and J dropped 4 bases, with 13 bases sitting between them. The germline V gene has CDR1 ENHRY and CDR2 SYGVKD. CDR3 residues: CAIRAGSRYEQYF. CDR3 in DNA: TGTGCCATCAGGGCAGGGAGCCGGTACGAGCAGTACTTC.

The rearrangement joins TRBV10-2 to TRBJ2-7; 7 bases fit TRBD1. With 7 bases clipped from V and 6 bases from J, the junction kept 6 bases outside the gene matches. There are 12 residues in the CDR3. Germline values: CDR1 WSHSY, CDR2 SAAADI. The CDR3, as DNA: TGCGCCAGCACCAACGACAGGGTCGAGCAGTACTTC. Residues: CASTNDRVEQYF.

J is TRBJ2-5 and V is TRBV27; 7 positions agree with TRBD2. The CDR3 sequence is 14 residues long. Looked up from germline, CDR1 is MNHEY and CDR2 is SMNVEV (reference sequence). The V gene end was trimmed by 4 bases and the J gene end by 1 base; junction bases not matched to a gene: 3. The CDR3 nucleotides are TGTGCCAGCAGTTGGGGGGGGACCCAAGAGACCCAGTACTTC. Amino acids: CASSWGGTQETQYF.

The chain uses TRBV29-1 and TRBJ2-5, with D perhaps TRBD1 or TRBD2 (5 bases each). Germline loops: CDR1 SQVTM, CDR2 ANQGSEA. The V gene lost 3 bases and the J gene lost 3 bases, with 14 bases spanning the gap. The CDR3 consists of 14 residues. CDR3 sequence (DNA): TGCAGCGTTGAGCGTGCAGGGAGAGAAGAGACCCAGTACTTC. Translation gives CSVERAGREETQYF.

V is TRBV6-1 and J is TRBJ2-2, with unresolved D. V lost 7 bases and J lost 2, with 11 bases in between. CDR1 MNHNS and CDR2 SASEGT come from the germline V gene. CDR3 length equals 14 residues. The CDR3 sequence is CASISGVNTGELFF. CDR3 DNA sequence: TGTGCCAGCATTTCGGGCGTAAACACCGGGGAGCTGTTTTTT.